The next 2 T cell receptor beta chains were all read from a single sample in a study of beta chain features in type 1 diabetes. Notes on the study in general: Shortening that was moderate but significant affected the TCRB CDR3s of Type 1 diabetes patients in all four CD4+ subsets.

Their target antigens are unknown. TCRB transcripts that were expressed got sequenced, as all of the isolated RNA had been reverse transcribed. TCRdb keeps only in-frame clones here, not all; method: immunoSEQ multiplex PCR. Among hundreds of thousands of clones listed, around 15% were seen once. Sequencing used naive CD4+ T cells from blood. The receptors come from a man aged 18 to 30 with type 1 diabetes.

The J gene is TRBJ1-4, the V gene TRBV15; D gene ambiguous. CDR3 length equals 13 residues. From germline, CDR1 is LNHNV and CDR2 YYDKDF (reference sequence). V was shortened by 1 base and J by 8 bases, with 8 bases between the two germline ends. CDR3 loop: CATSRAASEKLFF. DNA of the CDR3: TGTGCCACCAGCAGAGCGGCCAGCGAAAAACTGTTTTTT.

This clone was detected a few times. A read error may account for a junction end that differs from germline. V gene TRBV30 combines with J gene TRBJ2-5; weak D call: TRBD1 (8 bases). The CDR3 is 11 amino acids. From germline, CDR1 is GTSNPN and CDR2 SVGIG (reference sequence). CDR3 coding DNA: TGTGCCTGGGCGGGGAGGGGACAGGTGGACTTC. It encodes CAWAGRGQVDF.